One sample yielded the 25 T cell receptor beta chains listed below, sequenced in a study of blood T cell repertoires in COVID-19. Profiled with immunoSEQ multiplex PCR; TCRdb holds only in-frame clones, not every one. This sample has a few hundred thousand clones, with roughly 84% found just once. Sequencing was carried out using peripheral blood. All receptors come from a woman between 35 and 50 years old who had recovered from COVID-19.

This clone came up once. CDR3 loop: CASSVLGELFF. The DNA for the CDR3 is TGTGCCAGCAGCGTTTTGGGGGAGCTGTTTTTT. The V call is TRBV2, the J call TRBJ2-2; D call uncertain. The V end lost 6 bases, the J end lost 8 bases, and 7 bases lay between the germline ends. The CDR3 length is 11 residues. Germline loops: CDR1 SNHLY, CDR2 FYNNEI.

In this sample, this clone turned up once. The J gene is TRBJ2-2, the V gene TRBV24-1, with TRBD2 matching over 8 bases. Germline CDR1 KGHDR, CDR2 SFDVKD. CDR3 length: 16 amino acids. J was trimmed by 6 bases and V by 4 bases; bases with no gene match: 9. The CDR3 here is CATSDPPGGMAGELFF. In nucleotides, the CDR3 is TGTGCCACCAGTGACCCGCCGGGAGGGATGGCCGGGGAGCTGTTTTTT.

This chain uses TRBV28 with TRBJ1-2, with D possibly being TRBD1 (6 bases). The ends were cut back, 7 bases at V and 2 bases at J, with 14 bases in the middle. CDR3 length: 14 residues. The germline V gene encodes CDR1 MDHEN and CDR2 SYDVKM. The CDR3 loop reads CASKVVQGNYGYTF. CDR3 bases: TGTGCCAGCAAAGTTGTGCAGGGGAACTATGGCTACACCTTC.

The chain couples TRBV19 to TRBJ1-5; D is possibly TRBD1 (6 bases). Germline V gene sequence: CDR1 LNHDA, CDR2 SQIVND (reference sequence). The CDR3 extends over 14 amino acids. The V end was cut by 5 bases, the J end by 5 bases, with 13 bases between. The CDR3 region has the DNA TGTGCCAGTAGTCCTTACAGGGTAGATCAGCCCCAGCATTTT. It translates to CASSPYRVDQPQHF. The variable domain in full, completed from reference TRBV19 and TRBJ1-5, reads DGGITQSPKYLFRKEGQNVTLSCEQNLNHDAMYWYRQDPGQGLRLIYYSQIVNDFQKGDIAEGYSVSREKKESFPLTVTSAQKNPTAFYLCASSPYRVDQPQHFGDGTRLSIL.

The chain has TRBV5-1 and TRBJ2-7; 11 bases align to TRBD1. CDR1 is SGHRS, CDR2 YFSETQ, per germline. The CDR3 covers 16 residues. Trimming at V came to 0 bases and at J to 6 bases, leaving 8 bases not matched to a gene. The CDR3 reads CASSLAAPGTGGEQYF. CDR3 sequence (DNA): TGCGCCAGCAGCTTGGCTGCCCCCGGGACAGGGGGCGAGCAGTACTTC.

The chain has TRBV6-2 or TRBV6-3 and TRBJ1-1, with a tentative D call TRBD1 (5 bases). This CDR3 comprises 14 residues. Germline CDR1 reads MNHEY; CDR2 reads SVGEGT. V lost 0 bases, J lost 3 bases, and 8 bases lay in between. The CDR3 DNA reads TGTGCCAGCAGTTACTCGCGGGGGTACACTGAAGCTTTCTTT. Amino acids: CASSYSRGYTEAFF.

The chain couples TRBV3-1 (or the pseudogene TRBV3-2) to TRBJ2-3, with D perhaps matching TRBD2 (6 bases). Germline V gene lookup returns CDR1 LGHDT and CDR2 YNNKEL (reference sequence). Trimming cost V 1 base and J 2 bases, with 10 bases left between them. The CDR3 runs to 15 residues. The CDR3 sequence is CASSQGGGITDTQYF. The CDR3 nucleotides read TGTGCCAGCAGCCAAGGTGGGGGGATCACAGATACGCAGTATTTT.

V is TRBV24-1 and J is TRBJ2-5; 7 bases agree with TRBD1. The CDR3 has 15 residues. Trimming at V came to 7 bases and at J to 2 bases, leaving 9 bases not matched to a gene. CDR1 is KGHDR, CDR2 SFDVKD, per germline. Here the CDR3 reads CATSDRQGVQETQYF. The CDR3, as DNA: TGTGCCACCAGCGACCGACAGGGCGTTCAAGAGACCCAGTACTTC.

The CDR3 nucleotides are TGCAGCGGGCGGGGGGGCCTGTTCGAGAGCACAGATACGCAGTATTTT. Protein: CSGRGGLFESTDTQYF. The chain recombines TRBV29-1 with TRBJ2-3; 9 nucleotides line up with TRBD2. Trimming took 7 bases from V and 0 from J; bases not matched to a gene: 11. This CDR3 is 16 amino acids long. From germline, CDR1 is SQVTM and CDR2 ANQGSEA.

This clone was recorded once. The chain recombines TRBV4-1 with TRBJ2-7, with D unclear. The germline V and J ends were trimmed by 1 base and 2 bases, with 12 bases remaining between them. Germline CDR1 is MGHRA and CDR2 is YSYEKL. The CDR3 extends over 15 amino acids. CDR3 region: CASSQVPGTPYEQYF. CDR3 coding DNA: TGCGCCAGCAGCCAAGTTCCTGGCACCCCCTACGAGCAGTACTTC.

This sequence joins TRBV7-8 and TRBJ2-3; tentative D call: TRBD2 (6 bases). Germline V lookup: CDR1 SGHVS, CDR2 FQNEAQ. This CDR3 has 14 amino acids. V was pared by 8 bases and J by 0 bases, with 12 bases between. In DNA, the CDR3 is TGTGCCAGCGGGCTAGCGTCTAGCACAGATACGCAGTATTTT. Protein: CASGLASSTDTQYF.

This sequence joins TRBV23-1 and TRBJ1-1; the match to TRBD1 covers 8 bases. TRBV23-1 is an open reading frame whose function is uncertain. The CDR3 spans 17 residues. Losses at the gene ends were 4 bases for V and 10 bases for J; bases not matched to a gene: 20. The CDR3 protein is CASSPCEGQGLIPGAFF. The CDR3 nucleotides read TGCGCCAGCAGTCCCTGCGAAGGACAGGGTCTTATTCCGGGAGCTTTCTTT.

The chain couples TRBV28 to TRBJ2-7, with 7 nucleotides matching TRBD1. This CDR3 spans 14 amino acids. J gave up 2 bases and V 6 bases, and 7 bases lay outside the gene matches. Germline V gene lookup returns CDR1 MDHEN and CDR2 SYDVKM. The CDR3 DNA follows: TGTGCCAGCAGCGGACAGGACACCCCCTACGAGCAGTACTTC. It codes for CASSGQDTPYEQYF.

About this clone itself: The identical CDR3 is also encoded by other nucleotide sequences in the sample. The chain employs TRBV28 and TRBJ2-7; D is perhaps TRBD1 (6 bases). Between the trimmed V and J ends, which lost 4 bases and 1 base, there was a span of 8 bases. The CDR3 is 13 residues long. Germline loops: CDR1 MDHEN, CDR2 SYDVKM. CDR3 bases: TGTGCCAGCAGTTCCGGACAGTCCTACGAGCAGTACTTC. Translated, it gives CASSSGQSYEQYF.

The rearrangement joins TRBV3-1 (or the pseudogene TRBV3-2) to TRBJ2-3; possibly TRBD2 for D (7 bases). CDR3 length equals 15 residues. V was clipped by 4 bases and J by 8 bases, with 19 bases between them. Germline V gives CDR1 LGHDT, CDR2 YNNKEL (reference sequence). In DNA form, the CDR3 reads TGTGCCAGCAGCCCAACTTACGGGGGGCAGGGTACGCAGTATTTT. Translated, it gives CASSPTYGGQGTQYF.

The CDR3 bases are TGTGCCAGCAGTTCCCGACAGGTCCCCTATGGCTACACCTTC. Translated, it gives CASSSRQVPYGYTF. The chain combines TRBV6-6 with TRBJ1-2; TRBD1 might be the D (6 bases). CDR1 is MNHNY and CDR2 is SVGAGI in the germline V gene (reference sequence). Trimming shortened V by 4 bases and J by 4 bases, and 13 bases separated the two germline ends. The CDR3 is 14 residues long.

The CDR3 nucleotides read TGTGCCAGCAGTCTAGGACGACAGGGCCCTAATGAAAAACTGTTTTTT. Amino acid sequence: CASSLGRQGPNEKLFF. This chain links TRBV28 with TRBJ1-4; 7 nucleotides align to TRBD1. Germline CDR1 is MDHEN and CDR2 is SYDVKM. The CDR3 length is 16 residues. V trimming: 5 bases; J trimming: 3 bases; junction bases outside the gene matches: 9.

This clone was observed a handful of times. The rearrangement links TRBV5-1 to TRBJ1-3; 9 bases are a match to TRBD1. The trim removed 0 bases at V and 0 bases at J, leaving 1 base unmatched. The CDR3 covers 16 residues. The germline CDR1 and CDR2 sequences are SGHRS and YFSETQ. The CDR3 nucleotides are TGCGCCAGCAGCTTGGAGGGACAGGGCTCTGGAAACACCATATATTTT. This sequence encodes CASSLEGQGSGNTIYF.

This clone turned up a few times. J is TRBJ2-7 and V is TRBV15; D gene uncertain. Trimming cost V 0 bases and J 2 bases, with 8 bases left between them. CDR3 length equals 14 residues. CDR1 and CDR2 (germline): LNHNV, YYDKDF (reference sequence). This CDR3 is CATSRDEITYEQYF. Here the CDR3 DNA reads TGTGCCACCAGCAGAGATGAGATCACCTACGAGCAGTACTTC. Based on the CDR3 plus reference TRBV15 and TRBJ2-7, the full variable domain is DAMVIQNPRYQVTQFGKPVTLSCSQTLNHNVMYWYQQKSSQAPKLLFHYYDKDFNNEADTPDNFQSRRPNTSFCFLDIRSPGLGDTAMYLCATSRDEITYEQYFGPGTRLTVT.

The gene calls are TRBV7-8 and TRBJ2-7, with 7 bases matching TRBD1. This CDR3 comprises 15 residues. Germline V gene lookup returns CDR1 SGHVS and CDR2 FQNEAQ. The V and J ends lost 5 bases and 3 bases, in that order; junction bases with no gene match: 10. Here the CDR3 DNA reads TGTGCCAGCAGCCCCTTCCGGGACAGATTCTACGAGCAGTACTTC. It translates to CASSPFRDRFYEQYF. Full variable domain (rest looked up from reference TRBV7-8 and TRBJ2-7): GAGVSQSPRYKVAKRGQDVALRCDPISGHVSLFWYQQALGQGPEFLTYFQNEAQLDKSGLPSDRFFAERPEGSVSTLKIQRTQQEDSAVYLCASSPFRDRFYEQYFGPGTRLTVT.

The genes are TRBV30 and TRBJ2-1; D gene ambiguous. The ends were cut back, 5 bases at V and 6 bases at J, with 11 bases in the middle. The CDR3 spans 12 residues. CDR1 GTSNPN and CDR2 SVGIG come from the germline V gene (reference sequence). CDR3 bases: TGTGCCTGGTCCCCTAGATTCAATGAGCAGTTCTTC. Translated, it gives CAWSPRFNEQFF.

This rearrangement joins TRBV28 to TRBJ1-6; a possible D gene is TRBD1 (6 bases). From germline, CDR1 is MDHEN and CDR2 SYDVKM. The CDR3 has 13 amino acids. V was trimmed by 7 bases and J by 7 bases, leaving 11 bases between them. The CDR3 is CASIGQKNSPLHF. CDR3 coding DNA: TGTGCCAGCATTGGACAGAAAAATTCACCCCTCCACTTT. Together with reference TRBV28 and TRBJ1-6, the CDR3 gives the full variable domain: DVKVTQSSRYLVKRTGEKVFLECVQDMDHENMFWYRQDPGLGLRLIYFSYDVKMKEKGDIPEGYSVSREKKERFSLILESASTNQTSMYLCASIGQKNSPLHFGNGTRLTVT.

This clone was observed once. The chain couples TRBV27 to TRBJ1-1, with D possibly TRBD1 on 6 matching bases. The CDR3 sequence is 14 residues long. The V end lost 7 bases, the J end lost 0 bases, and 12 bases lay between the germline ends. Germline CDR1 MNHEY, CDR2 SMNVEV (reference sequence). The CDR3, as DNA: TGTGCCAGCAACAGGGCTAACATGAACACTGAAGCTTTCTTT. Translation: CASNRANMNTEAFF.

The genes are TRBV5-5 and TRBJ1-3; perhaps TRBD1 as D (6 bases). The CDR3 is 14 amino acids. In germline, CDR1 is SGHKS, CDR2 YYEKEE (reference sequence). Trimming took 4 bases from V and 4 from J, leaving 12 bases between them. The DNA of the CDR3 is TGTGCCAGCAGCCGGATGGACAGCGGAAACACCATATATTTT. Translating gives CASSRMDSGNTIYF.

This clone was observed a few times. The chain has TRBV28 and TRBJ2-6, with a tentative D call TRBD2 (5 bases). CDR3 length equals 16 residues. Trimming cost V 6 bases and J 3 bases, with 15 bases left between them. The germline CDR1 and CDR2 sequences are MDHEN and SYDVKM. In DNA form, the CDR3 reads TGTGCCAGCAGCCCCTCCGGGGTTGATGGGGCCAACGTCCTGACTTTC. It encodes CASSPSGVDGANVLTF.